This T cell receptor beta chain appears in the sequencing data of a study of TIL therapy for anti-PD-1-resistant metastatic lung cancer. Whole-study context: Patients then received nivolumab; progressors got lymphodepletion, TIL and IL-2.

Study results and caveats: Infused TIL clonotypes partially replaced the baseline blood repertoire, then decayed over months.

V was trimmed by 6 bases and J by 5 bases, leaving 16 bases between them. The germline V gene has CDR1 MDHEN and CDR2 SYDVKM. This CDR3 region has 14 residues. Sequencing used immunoSEQ v3. Survey-level samples got 1.5 million to 2 million read pairs; deep-level samples got about 5-6.5 million. Profiled with immunoSEQ multiplex PCR; TCRdb holds only in-frame clones, not every one. The sample shows 52,000 or so clones, 81% of them seen only once. Time point denoted: pre-treatment sample, taken before nivolumab and TIL therapy. As to this clone: The antigen remains unidentified.

This receptor was obtained from a person aged 25-85 years with non-small cell lung cancer. This chain uses TRBV28 with TRBJ1-2, with D perhaps matching TRBD1 (5 bases). The sample was blood, taken at baseline. Here the CDR3 reads CASRKYSGWYGYTF. Here the CDR3 DNA reads TGTGCCAGCAGGAAATATTCAGGGTGGTATGGCTACACCTTC.